A selection of T cell receptor beta chains follows, all from one sample in a study of response to subunit inactivated influenza vaccine. TCRdb re-derived calls from the RT-PCR reads in MiXCR, one entry per CDR3 protein. The sample includes hundreds of thousands of distinct CDR3 sequences, about 25% of them seen just once. This specimen consisted of CD4+ T cells sorted from PBMCs, obtained around 5 days after vaccination. These receptors were obtained from a man aged 45-60 years who received an inactivated influenza vaccine. CDR3s include the opening cysteine and the closing phenylalanine or tryptophan. The D gene is left open where the match is weak. Clone size appears in some rows only: once, few, many, or a class for an expanded clone.

D,size,length,J,V,DNA,CDR3
-,few,15,TRBJ1-5,TRBV5-1,TGCGCCAGCAGCTTAGATGGACAAACCAATCAGCCCCAGCATTTT,CASSLDGQTNQPQHF
-,few,13,TRBJ1-2,TRBV12-3/TRBV12-4,TGTGCCAGCAGTTTAAGGACCCTCTATGGCTACACCTTC,CASSLRTLYGYTF
-,-,13,TRBJ2-5,TRBV7-2,TGTGCCAGCAGCTTTAGGTCTTTAGAGACCCAGTACTTC,CASSFRSLETQYF
TRBD1,once,16,TRBJ2-2,TRBV5-8,TGTGCCAGCAGCTTGGTGGCCAGGGGGATCACCGGGGAGCTGTTTTTT,CASSLVARGITGELFF
TRBD2,few,14,TRBJ2-2,TRBV2,TGTGCCAGCCGCCGGGAGGGGCGGACCGGGGAGCTGTTTTTT,CASRREGRTGELFF
-,few,16,TRBJ2-1,TRBV24-1,TGTGCCACCAGTGATTTGCAGGCGGAATCCTACAATGAGCAGTTCTTC,CATSDLQAESYNEQFF
-,-,15,TRBJ2-2,TRBV20-1,TGCAGTGCTAGGCCCCGACTGATGAACACCGGGGAGCTGTTTTTT,CSARPRLMNTGELFF
-,-,14,TRBJ2-5,TRBV7-9,TGTGCCAGCAGGGTGGGGAGGAACCAAGAGACCCAGTACTTC,CASRVGRNQETQYF
-,-,14,TRBJ1-1,TRBV5-1,TGCGCCAGCAGCTTGAATTATGGGGGCACTGAAGCTTTCTTT,CASSLNYGGTEAFF
-,-,15,TRBJ2-7,TRBV3-1,TGTGCCAGCAGCCCAAATTCCGGGCCCCTCGCCGAGCAGTACTTC,CASSPNSGPLAEQYF
TRBD1,-,15,TRBJ1-1,TRBV28,TGTGCCAGCAAAACAGGGGGCGCAGTAGGAACTGAAGCTTTCTTT,CASKTGGAVGTEAFF
TRBD2,few,16,TRBJ2-7,TRBV12-3/TRBV12-4,TGTGCCAGCAGTCCTCCGTTCGGGAGGGCCTCCTACGAGCAGTACTTC,CASSPPFGRASYEQYF
-,many,15,TRBJ2-1,TRBV25-1,TGTGCCAGCAGTGATTGGGCAGGCGACCACAATGAGCAGTTCTTC,CASSDWAGDHNEQFF
-,-,16,TRBJ2-4,TRBV3-1,TGTGCCAGCAGCCAAGTTGGGCAGACGGGTCGAAACATTCAGTACTTC,CASSQVGQTGRNIQYF
TRBD1,-,17,TRBJ2-1,TRBV27,TGTGCCAGCAGCCCGGACAGGGCCCGTCGCTCCTACAATGAGCAGTTCTTC,CASSPDRARRSYNEQFF
TRBD1,-,16,TRBJ1-5,TRBV20-1,TGCAGTGCTAGAGACCACAGGGGGCTTAGCAATCAGCCCCAGCATTTT,CSARDHRGLSNQPQHF
-,-,17,TRBJ2-6,TRBV28,TGTGCCAGCAGTTTATTGAGCGGAAGCTCTGGGGCCAACGTCCTGACTTTC,CASSLLSGSSGANVLTF
TRBD2,-,15,TRBJ2-1,TRBV11-2,TGTGCCAGCAGCTTAACTAGCGGGCCTTCCAATGAGCAGTTCTTC,CASSLTSGPSNEQFF
TRBD2,-,15,TRBJ2-3,TRBV5-1,TGCGCCAGCAGCGCGGACGGACTAGGGGCAGATACGCAGTATTTT,CASSADGLGADTQYF
-,few,14,TRBJ2-3,TRBV20-1,TGCAGTGCTAGAGATCACTCCAGCACAGATACGCAGTATTTT,CSARDHSSTDTQYF
-,-,11,TRBJ1-2,TRBV12-3/TRBV12-4,TGTGCCAGCAGTACACGTGGTGGCTACACCTTC,CASSTRGGYTF
-,many,14,TRBJ2-7,TRBV12-3/TRBV12-4,TGTGCCAGCAGTTTATCTCCCAGGAGGTCCGAGCAGTACTTC,CASSLSPRRSEQYF
-,-,15,TRBJ1-4,TRBV10-3,TGTGCCATCAGTGATGCCCCGGGATCTAATGAAAAACTGTTTTTT,CAISDAPGSNEKLFF
TRBD2,-,15,TRBJ2-7,TRBV27,TGTGCCAGCAGTTTATCGGCGGGGGGCTCTTGGCCGCAGTACTTC,CASSLSAGGSWPQYF
TRBD2,few,17,TRBJ2-3,TRBV7-2,TGTGCCAGCAGCCGGACTAGCGGGAGGGCCAGCACAGATACGCAGTATTTT,CASSRTSGRASTDTQYF
-,few,14,TRBJ1-2,TRBV5-1,TGCGCCAGCAGCCTAGGCCTCGAGTCATATGGCTACACCTTC,CASSLGLESYGYTF
TRBD1,-,16,TRBJ2-3,TRBV4-3,TGCGCCAGCAGCCAGGGAACAGGGGCCAGCACAGATACGCAGTATTTT,CASSQGTGASTDTQYF
-,few,11,TRBJ1-5,TRBV19,TGTGCCAGCCACACCATTCCGCCCCAGCATTTT,CASHTIPPQHF
TRBD2,-,16,TRBJ2-1,TRBV2,TGTGCCAGCAGAAAGGGGACTAGCGGGGGGGCCACTGAGCAGTTCTTC,CASRKGTSGGATEQFF
-,few,14,TRBJ2-3,TRBV9,TGTGCCAGCAGCGCCACGAGGGGGACGAATACGCAGTATTTT,CASSATRGTNTQYF
TRBD1,-,13,TRBJ2-3,TRBV2,TGTGCCAGCAGTCCAGGGGGCATGGATACGCAGTATTTT,CASSPGGMDTQYF
TRBD1,-,15,TRBJ1-1,TRBV5-1,TGCGCCAGCAGCTCAGGACAGGGGCGGAGAACTGAAGCTTTCTTT,CASSSGQGRRTEAFF
-,-,15,TRBJ2-5,TRBV5-1,TGCGCCAGCAGCTTGGTTAAAGGGACCAAAGAGACCCAGTACTTC,CASSLVKGTKETQYF
TRBD1,few,14,TRBJ2-7,TRBV12-3/TRBV12-4,TGTGCCAGCAGTTTACGGTCAGGGGGAGATGAGCAGTACTTC,CASSLRSGGDEQYF
TRBD1,few,15,TRBJ1-2,TRBV12-3/TRBV12-4,TGTGCCAGCCGACGGACAGGGACAGCTAACTATGGCTACACCTTC,CASRRTGTANYGYTF
-,-,12,TRBJ2-1,TRBV20-1,TGCAGTGCTCGTGACGGCTACAATGAGCAGTTCTTC,CSARDGYNEQFF
-,-,18,TRBJ1-2,TRBV6-2/TRBV6-3,TGTGCCAGCAGTTACGATTCGCCAGCACTTACCCTCAACTATGGCTACACCTTC,CASSYDSPALTLNYGYTF
-,few,15,TRBJ2-7,TRBV5-1,TGCGCCAGCAGCACCTACCCCCGGGACACCTACGAGCAGTACTTC,CASSTYPRDTYEQYF
-,-,14,TRBJ2-7,TRBV5-1,TGCGCCAGCAGCTTAATGGACAGCTTCTACGAGCAGTACTTC,CASSLMDSFYEQYF